This T cell receptor (beta chain) was captured in a study of blood T cell repertoires in COVID-19. Turning to the study itself: Donors in the United States, Italy and Spain gave samples during acute or convalescent COVID-19. PBMCs, B-cell-depleted T cells, or T cells provided the cDNA or gDNA that made up the material.

The CDR3 contains 15 residues. The germline gives CDR1 GTSNPN, CDR2 SVGIG (reference sequence). V was clipped by 5 bases and J by 5 bases; unmatched bases: 14. It was during active infection that Seattle patients were enrolled and then longitudinally followed. As handled by the study authors: Counts of nucleated cells, estimated from reference gene primer amplification, were obtained. Some clones are missing from TCRdb's copy, which holds only in-frame ones; the method was immunoSEQ multiplex PCR. V, J and clone size reflect that table, while D and trimming were determined from the DNA. The top ten clones hold around 2.2% of a sample with roughly 300,000 clones, roughly nine tenths of them seen once.

The specimen sequenced was peripheral blood. This receptor was taken from a woman in her twenties or thirties with COVID-19, enrolled during active disease. The rearrangement joins TRBV30 to TRBJ1-2, with 7 bases lining up with TRBD1. CDR3 sequence: CAWSRGQPSPYGYTF. CDR3 in DNA: TGTGCCTGGTCGAGGGGACAGCCTTCTCCTTATGGCTACACCTTC.